The next 12 T cell receptor beta chains were all read from a single sample in a study of blood T cell repertoires in COVID-19 (dated by TCRdb to the early 2020s). Library method: the immunoSEQ multiplex PCR assay. TCRdb took over this immuneACCESS table, retaining in-frame rearrangements with V and J assigned. Such tables are incomplete; in checked studies, under half of the missing clones stem from an unresolved V gene, and the remainder is unexplained. For this sample the table gives about 270,000 clones, of which more than 75% were detected only once. The ten largest clonotypes hold approximately 2% of the sample. Material: PBMCs or T cells enriched from blood (not recorded which). The receptors derive from an older woman in a cohort exposed to, infected with or recovered from COVID-19 (not recorded which).

The gene calls are TRBV2 and TRBJ1-1; D ambiguous. Deletions cut 2 bases from V and 1 base from J, with 8 bases between. This CDR3 spans 14 amino acids. The germline gives CDR1 SNHLY, CDR2 FYNNEI. CDR3 sequence reads: CASSEREGNTEAFF. CDR3 sequence (DNA): TGTGCCAGCAGTGAACGGGAGGGGAACACTGAAGCTTTCTTT.

The V gene is TRBV2, the J gene TRBJ2-7, with 11 bases that match TRBD1. The ends lost 5 bases at V and 7 bases at J; junction bases unmatched: 7. From germline, CDR1 is SNHLY and CDR2 FYNNEI. The CDR3 extends over 14 amino acids. The CDR3 reads CASSNGQGAGEQYF. DNA of the CDR3: TGTGCCAGCAGTAACGGACAGGGGGCTGGGGAGCAGTACTTC. Complete variable domain (other parts from reference TRBV2 and TRBJ2-7): EPEVTQTPSHQVTQMGQEVILRCVPISNHLYFYWYRQILGQKVEFLVSFYNNEISEKSEIFDDQFSVERPDGSNFTLKIRSTKLEDSAMYFCASSNGQGAGEQYFGPGTRLTVT.

The J gene is TRBJ1-2, the V gene TRBV28; a possible D gene is TRBD1 (5 bases). The CDR3 is 12 residues long. Trimming left V 5 bases short and J 7 bases short, with 11 bases between. Looked up from germline, CDR1 is MDHEN and CDR2 is SYDVKM. The CDR3 DNA is TGTGCCAGCAGTATAACAGGTATTGGCTACACCTTC. Translated: CASSITGIGYTF.

The rearrangement uses TRBV19 and TRBJ1-1; D is unresolved. The CDR3 is 14 amino acids. Trimming shortened V by 5 bases and J by 5 bases, and 15 bases separated the two germline ends. In germline, CDR1 is LNHDA, CDR2 SQIVND (reference sequence). The CDR3 nucleotides read TGTGCCAGTAGTCCCCGGCGGGGAGGGACTGAAGCTTTCTTT. Its protein product is CASSPRRGGTEAFF.

This chain uses TRBV12-3 or TRBV12-4 with TRBJ2-5; D gene ambiguous. V was cut by 3 bases and J by 5 bases, with 7 bases left in between. This CDR3 is built from 12 residues. CDR3: CASSLAEETQYF. DNA for the CDR3: TGTGCCAGCAGTTTGGCGGAGGAGACCCAGTACTTC.

The rearrangement uses TRBV2 and TRBJ1-5; 7 bases map to TRBD1. The CDR3 contains 15 residues. The germline CDR1 and CDR2 sequences are SNHLY and FYNNEI. Germline trimming cut 6 bases from V and 3 bases from J; bases unmatched to any gene: 8. The CDR3 DNA is TGTGCCAGCAGGGCCGGGACAGAGCTCAATCAGCCCCAGCATTTT. Residues: CASRAGTELNQPQHF.

This chain links TRBV6-1 with TRBJ2-1; D possibly corresponds to TRBD1 (6 bases). Trimming shortened V by 3 bases and J by 7 bases, and 25 bases separated the two germline ends. Germline V gene sequence: CDR1 MNHNS, CDR2 SASEGT. The CDR3 loop spans 18 amino acids. The CDR3 region has the DNA TGTGCCAGCAGTGACGTAAGGTTGGGACAAGGTTTGGGGAATGAGCAGTTCTTC. This codes for CASSDVRLGQGLGNEQFF.

The chain uses TRBV3-1 (or the pseudogene TRBV3-2) and TRBJ1-2, with a possible D match to TRBD1 (6 bases). The CDR3 has 14 amino acids. V was clipped by 3 bases and J by 4 bases, with 12 bases between them. Germline-derived CDR1 and CDR2 are LGHDT and YNNKEL (reference sequence). The CDR3 protein is CASSHRDNSYGYTF. CDR3 nucleotide sequence: TGTGCCAGCAGCCACCGGGACAACTCCTATGGCTACACCTTC.

This chain uses TRBV5-4 with TRBJ2-5; 10 bases align to TRBD2. The V segment lost 0 bases and the J segment 5 bases; nucleotides outside the gene matches: 7. CDR1 and CDR2 from the germline V gene are SGHNT and YYREEE (reference sequence). The CDR3 covers 16 residues. As DNA, the CDR3 is TGTGCCAGCAGCTTGGTGACGGGACTAGCGTCGGAGACCCAGTACTTC. This gives the protein CASSLVTGLASETQYF.

The chain couples TRBV5-5 to TRBJ2-3; D remains ambiguous. The CDR3 is 16 amino acids. Trimming removed 2 bases at V and 0 bases at J, with 13 bases between. CDR1 and CDR2 (germline): SGHKS, YYEKEE (reference sequence). CDR3 in amino acids: CASSLGVSPSTDTQYF. CDR3 DNA sequence: TGTGCCAGCAGCTTAGGAGTTTCTCCTAGCACAGATACGCAGTATTTT.

The gene calls are TRBV11-2 and TRBJ2-5; possibly TRBD1 for D (5 bases). The V and J ends lost 0 bases and 0 bases respectively, with 8 bases between them. Germline V CDR1 and CDR2: SGHAT, FQNNGV. CDR3 length: 15 residues. CDR3 sequence reads: CASSLEDKNQETQYF. CDR3 nucleotide sequence: TGTGCCAGCAGCTTAGAGGACAAAAACCAAGAGACCCAGTACTTC.

V usage is TRBV15 and J usage is TRBJ2-5; D is perhaps TRBD2 (5 bases). Trimming stripped 0 bases from V and 5 bases from J, with 16 bases between. The length of the CDR3 is 16 residues. Germline V CDR1 and CDR2: LNHNV, YYDKDF (reference sequence). CDR3 sequence (DNA): TGTGCCACCAGCAGAGATGTGGGAGAAGGTGAGGAGACCCAGTACTTC. The encoded protein is CATSRDVGEGEETQYF.